The entry below gives a single T cell receptor beta chain sequence along with its context. Enrolled through a virtual design, the participants were between about 18 and 89 years of age and came from about two dozen US areas. Allocation to cohorts depended on clinical history reported by the participants. Exposed study participants had met a COVID-19 case within 2 weeks before entry. How the authors handled the data: Cell counts per sample came from amplifying reference gene primers. Sequencing was performed with immunoSEQ multiplex PCR; in TCRdb, only in-frame clones are kept and a portion is missing. Clone size and V and J calls were adopted from that table, with D and trimming inferred from the DNA. In the table there are around 190,000 clones, around 84% of which are singletons. The sample comes from a study of blood T cell repertoires in COVID-19. V shed 0 bases and J shed 7 bases, with 13 bases lying between them. This CDR3 spans 14 amino acids. In germline, CDR1 is SGDLS, CDR2 YYNGEE.

Source material: PBMCs or T cells enriched from blood (not recorded which). This TCR was sampled from a woman in her thirties who had been exposed to COVID-19. The chain combines TRBV9 with TRBJ1-1, with D possibly TRBD1 on 5 matching bases. Here the CDR3 DNA reads TGTGCCAGCAGCGTAGATGCGGGGCAGTTTGAAGCTTTCTTT. Protein: CASSVDAGQFEAFF.